This paragraph covers one TCR beta chain sequence. Its antigen remains unknown. This sample stems from a study of T cell responses to AZD1222 COVID-19 vaccine. TCRdb's table, derived via immunoSEQ multiplex PCR, lists solely in-frame clones and lacks some. The table shows tens of thousands of clones, with 85% to 90% occurring only once. With 7 bases clipped from V and 1 base from J, the junction kept 3 bases outside the gene matches. Germline CDR1 is LNHDA and CDR2 is SQIVND (reference sequence). This CDR3 has 14 residues. Study-level points and caveats: Following two doses of AZD1222, Spike-specific TCR breadth and depth rose. Nearly half of spike-specific TCRs reportedly target variant regions that are unmutated in the B.1.351 and B.1.1.7 variants. Seropositivity was recorded at baseline in only six AZD1222 recipients.

J is TRBJ2-2 and V is TRBV19, with 7 bases fitting TRBD1. The TCR was taken from an adult who received the AZD1222 COVID-19 vaccine. The source material was peripheral blood, sampled 28 days after the second AZD1222 dose. As DNA, the CDR3 is TGTGCCAGTATCAGGGGGTGGAACACCGGGGAGCTGTTTTTT. Its protein is CASIRGWNTGELFF.